The next 11 T cell receptor beta chains were all read from a single sample in a study of blood T cell repertoires in COVID-19. The repertoire was sequenced with immunoSEQ multiplex PCR; TCRdb's copy has only in-frame clones and lacks some. In the table there are around 230,000 clones, just under 85% of which are singletons. Sequencing was carried out using peripheral blood. The receptors were gathered from a woman older than 75 with acute or convalescent COVID-19.

The chain recombines TRBV4-1 with TRBJ1-3; no firm D call. CDR1 and CDR2 (germline): MGHRA, YSYEKL. V was clipped by 6 bases and J by 4 bases, with 13 bases between them. This CDR3 spans 14 amino acids. CDR3 sequence: CASRAGGVGNTIYF. The CDR3 nucleotides are TGCGCCAGCAGGGCGGGCGGCGTCGGAAACACCATATATTTT.

This chain connects TRBV5-6 to TRBJ1-2; 7 positions agree with TRBD1. The V and J ends lost 7 bases and 5 bases, in that order; junction bases with no gene match: 8. The CDR3 is 13 residues long. CDR1 SGHDT and CDR2 YYEEEE come from the germline V gene. The CDR3 nucleotides are TGTGCCAGCGGCCCCGACAGGGCTTATGGCTACACCTTC. As protein: CASGPDRAYGYTF.

The chain combines TRBV7-3 with TRBJ1-1; D is unresolved. Germline CDR1 SGHTA, CDR2 FQGTGA. The CDR3 extends over 13 amino acids. Trimming stripped 5 bases from V and 0 bases from J, with 7 bases between. CDR3 nucleotides: TGTGCCAGCAGCCCAAGAGTGAACACTGAAGCTTTCTTT. Its protein is CASSPRVNTEAFF.

The V gene is TRBV5-5, the J gene TRBJ1-1; D is unclear. The V and J ends lost 9 bases and 1 base respectively, with 13 bases between them. Germline V gene sequence: CDR1 SGHKS, CDR2 YYEKEE (reference sequence). The length of the CDR3 is 13 residues. CDR3 loop: CATGGLSNTEAFF. CDR3 nucleotide sequence: TGTGCCACCGGCGGGCTCTCGAACACTGAAGCTTTCTTT.

This chain joins TRBV6-2 or TRBV6-3 and TRBJ2-7, with a weak D call TRBD2 (7 bases). The length of the CDR3 is 14 residues. Germline loops: CDR1 MNHEY, CDR2 SVGEGT. The ends were cut back, 4 bases at V and 4 bases at J, with 14 bases in the middle. CDR3 residues: CASSSEGGPYEQYF. CDR3 nucleotide sequence: TGTGCCAGCAGTTCTGAGGGGGGGCCGTACGAGCAGTACTTC.

This clone was counted only a few times. V and J are TRBV5-4 and TRBJ2-3; 10 nucleotides agree with TRBD2. The CDR3 is made up of 16 amino acids. The germline gives CDR1 SGHNT, CDR2 YYREEE (reference sequence). V shed 2 bases, J shed 3 bases, and the junction held 6 bases outside the gene matches. CDR3 DNA: TGTGCCAGCAGCTTCCCTAGCGGGGGTGGGACAGATACGCAGTATTTT. It translates to CASSFPSGGGTDTQYF.

The CDR3 nucleotides read TGTGCCAGCAGTACAGGGGGCGCGGGGGAGACCCAGTACTTC. It translates to CASSTGGAGETQYF. The chain links TRBV6-5 to TRBJ2-5; 9 bases match TRBD1. J was trimmed by 5 bases and V by 5 bases; bases with no gene match: 6. Per the germline V gene, CDR1 is MNHEY and CDR2 is SVGAGI. This CDR3 region has 14 residues.

As concerns this clone: The same CDR3 can be traced to other DNA sequences in this sample. V gene TRBV5-1 combines with J gene TRBJ1-5; 7 bases align to TRBD1. The CDR3 is 15 residues long. The V segment lost 0 bases and the J segment 4 bases; nucleotides outside the gene matches: 4. CDR1 and CDR2 from the germline V gene are SGHRS and YFSETQ. Written as DNA, the CDR3 is TGCGCCAGCAGCTTGGCAGGGGACAGTAATCAGCCCCAGCATTTT. It is translated as CASSLAGDSNQPQHF.

This chain uses TRBV27 with TRBJ2-2; 9 bases map to TRBD1. The CDR3 extends over 17 amino acids. V gave up 1 base and J gave up 2 bases; unmatched junction bases: 5. From germline, CDR1 is MNHEY and CDR2 SMNVEV (reference sequence). This chain's CDR3 is CASSLFRQGVNTGELFF. The CDR3 DNA follows: TGTGCCAGCAGTTTATTCAGACAGGGGGTAAACACCGGGGAGCTGTTTTTT.

This clone was picked up one time. V gene TRBV11-2 combines with J gene TRBJ2-5; 7 bases map to TRBD1. CDR1 and CDR2 (germline): SGHAT, FQNNGV. The CDR3 is 18 residues long. The ends lost 5 bases at V and 2 bases at J; junction bases unmatched: 17. The CDR3 region has the DNA TGTGCCAGCAGCCGCCGGACCCCGGACAGGCCCTCTCAAGAGACCCAGTACTTC. It specifies CASSRRTPDRPSQETQYF.

The chain couples TRBV7-9 to TRBJ1-3; TRBD1 matches 8 bases. Germline V gene lookup returns CDR1 SEHNR and CDR2 FQNEAQ (reference sequence). With V trimmed by 5 bases and J by 4 bases, 10 bases remained unmatched. The CDR3 length is 16 residues. CDR3 DNA sequence: TGTGCCAGCAGCCCTCGCGGGACAGGTATCGGAAACACCATATATTTT. This gives the protein CASSPRGTGIGNTIYF.